Below are 31 T cell receptor beta chains sequenced from a single sample in a study of blood T cells in healthy people across ages. The authors ran a second PCR of about 6 to 11 cycles using a sample-barcoded 5' primer and a J-beta primer mix. One entry per CDR3 protein, called by TCRdb with MiXCR from the 5' RACE reads. The sample consists of around 800,000 distinct CDR3 sequences, less than 60% of them appearing once. The sequenced sample consisted of blood. The source of these receptors is a man older than 75 in good health.

The gene calls are TRBV28 and TRBJ1-4, with 7 bases aligning to TRBD1. This CDR3 spans 15 amino acids. J gave up 8 bases and V 5 bases, and 11 bases lay outside the gene matches. CDR1 and CDR2 from the germline V gene are MDHEN and SYDVKM. The CDR3: CASSLRTGWGEKLFF. Written as DNA, the CDR3 is TGTGCCAGCAGTCTCCGGACAGGCTGGGGCGAAAAACTGTTTTTT.

The V call is TRBV18, the J call TRBJ2-7; 8 nucleotides match TRBD2. The germline gives CDR1 KGHSH, CDR2 LQKENI. Trimming removed 2 bases from V and 7 bases from J; junction bases left unmatched: 10. CDR3 length: 15 amino acids. CDR3 DNA: TGTGCCAGCTCACCATCCTCAGCGGGAGACAGTGAGCAGTACTTC. It codes for CASSPSSAGDSEQYF. Filled out from reference TRBV18 and TRBJ2-7, the complete variable domain reads NAGVMQNPRHLVRRRGQEARLRCSPMKGHSHVYWYRQLPEEGLKFMVYLQKENIIDESGMPKERFSAEFPKEGPSILRIQQVVRGDSAAYFCASSPSSAGDSEQYFGPGTRLTVT.

This clonotype was observed a few times. The chain joins TRBV7-6 to TRBJ2-5; 7 bases map to TRBD1. J gave up 2 bases and V 2 bases, and 5 bases lay outside the gene matches. This CDR3 has 15 residues. Germline CDR1 is SGHVS and CDR2 is FNYEAQ. In DNA form, the CDR3 reads TGTGCCAGCAGCTTAACCGGGACAGAACAAGAGACCCAGTACTTC. Its translation is CASSLTGTEQETQYF. The complete variable domain, with remaining parts taken from reference TRBV7-6 and TRBJ2-5, reads GAGVSQSPRYKVTKRGQDVALRCDPISGHVSLYWYRQALGQGPEFLTYFNYEAQQDKSGLPNDRFSAERPEGSISTLTIQRTEQRDSAMYRCASSLTGTEQETQYFGPGTRLLVL.

CDR3 in amino acids: CASSDHGAGNEQYF. In DNA, the CDR3 is TGTGCCAGCAGTGATCACGGCGCGGGTAACGAGCAGTACTTC. The chain employs TRBV25-1 and TRBJ2-5; a possible D gene is TRBD2 (5 bases). The DNA end lines up better with TRBJ2-7; the J call may be wrong. Germline values: CDR1 MGHDK, CDR2 SYGVNS. The CDR3 has 14 residues.

The J gene is TRBJ2-7, the V gene TRBV10-3; TRBD2 might be the D (5 bases). This CDR3 has 16 residues. V lost 0 bases and J 3 bases, leaving 15 bases between the germline ends. Germline V gene data show CDR1 as ENHRY and CDR2 as SYGVKD. The CDR3 DNA sequence: TGTGCCATCAGTGAGTCGAAAAGCGTACTAGTCTACGAGCAGTACTTC. Translation: CAISESKSVLVYEQYF.

This clonotype appeared many times. This may be a read error: a much more frequent sequence differs by one nucleotide. The chain uses TRBV29-1 and TRBJ2-1, with 9 bases identical to TRBD2. The J call may not be correct, given that the DNA end is closer to TRBJ2-7. CDR3 length: 14 amino acids. Germline V gives CDR1 SQVTM, CDR2 ANQGSEA. The CDR3 loop reads CSVIAGDSYNEQYF. Here the CDR3 DNA reads TGCAGCGTGATAGCGGGGGACTCCTACAATGAGCAGTACTTC.

The V gene is TRBV20-1, the J gene TRBJ2-7, with 12 bases fitting TRBD2. Per germline, CDR1 DFQATT and CDR2 SNEGSKA (reference sequence). V was pared by 6 bases and J by 9 bases, with 9 bases of the junction left unmatched. CDR3 length: 13 amino acids. The CDR3 region is CSASRTSGIGQYF. The CDR3 bases are TGCAGTGCAAGCAGGACTAGCGGGATAGGGCAGTACTTC.

As to this clonotype: The junction differs from germline at one of its ends, possibly a read error. This chain uses TRBV7-9 with TRBJ2-1; a possible D gene is TRBD2 (5 bases). Germline V gene data show CDR1 as SEHNR and CDR2 as FQNEAQ (reference sequence). This CDR3 has 17 residues. The CDR3 is CASSLTEASRSYSEQFF. The CDR3 nucleotides are TGTGCCAGCAGCTTAACAGAGGCTAGCCGGTCCTACAGTGAGCAGTTCTTC.

The J gene is TRBJ2-7, the V gene TRBV27; D gene unclear. V was shortened by 6 bases and J by 7 bases, with 22 bases between the two germline ends. The CDR3 contains 15 residues. CDR1 and CDR2 (germline): MNHEY, SMNVEV (reference sequence). The CDR3 region is CASSPDGRARNEQYF. CDR3 bases: TGTGCCAGCAGCCCTGACGGTAGGGCCCGGAATGAGCAGTACTTC.

This clonotype has just one count. The rearrangement links TRBV4-3 to TRBJ2-6; no clear D. V was pared by 0 bases and J by 0 bases, with 9 bases between. The germline gives CDR1 LGHNA, CDR2 YSLEER. The CDR3 has 17 residues. The CDR3 DNA reads as TGCGCCAGCAGCCAAGAGTATACCCTCTCTGGGGCCAACGTCCTGACTTTC. Residues: CASSQEYTLSGANVLTF.

Many counts were recorded for this clonotype. The DNA of the CDR3 is TGTGCCAGCAGCTTAGGGTGGGCAGGGTGGAACACTGAAGCTTTCTTT. Protein: CASSLGWAGWNTEAFF. This chain uses TRBV7-2 with TRBJ1-1; TRBD1 might be the D (5 bases). V was cut by 1 base and J by 1 base, with 13 bases left in between. This CDR3 region has 16 residues. Per the germline V gene, CDR1 is SGHTA and CDR2 is FQGNSA.

V and J are TRBV11-2 and TRBJ2-7, with D possibly called TRBD1 or TRBD2 (6 bases each). CDR3 length equals 15 residues. The germline gives CDR1 SGHAT, CDR2 FQNNGV. Between the trimmed V and J ends, which lost 1 base and 7 bases, there was a span of 17 bases. The CDR3 nucleotides read TGTGCCAGCAGCTTAGTAGGGGGGAAAAACAATGAGCAGTACTTC. Translated, it gives CASSLVGGKNNEQYF.

This clonotype was counted between two and nine times. V gene TRBV5-1 combines with J gene TRBJ2-1, with 12 bases fitting TRBD2. The CDR3 covers 14 residues. V shed 4 bases, J shed 8 bases, and the junction held 4 bases outside the gene matches. Per germline, CDR1 SGHRS and CDR2 YFSETQ. The CDR3 is CASSTGTSGYEQFF. In DNA, the CDR3 is TGCGCCAGCAGCACCGGGACTAGCGGGTATGAGCAGTTCTTC.

This clonotype was found a few times. The genes are TRBV20-1 and TRBJ2-7; 12 bases fit TRBD1. The germline V gene has CDR1 DFQATT and CDR2 SNEGSKA (reference sequence). The CDR3 has 13 residues. V gave up 8 bases and J gave up 5 bases; unmatched junction bases: 7. In DNA form, the CDR3 reads TGCAGTTTTGCGGGACAGGGGGCGGACGAGCAGTACTTC. Translating it yields CSFAGQGADEQYF.

This clonotype was seen ten or more times. This chain links TRBV6-5 with TRBJ2-7, with D possibly called TRBD1 or TRBD2 (5 bases each). CDR3 size: 16 residues. The germline CDR1 and CDR2 sequences are MNHEY and SVGAGI. V lost 0 bases and J lost 6, with 18 bases in between. This CDR3 is CASSYSGASGFGEQYF. CDR3 sequence (DNA): TGTGCCAGCAGTTACTCCGGGGCCTCTGGATTCGGCGAGCAGTACTTC.

The chain links TRBV7-8 to TRBJ2-3; 8 bases map to TRBD1. Germline lookup yields CDR1 SGHVS and CDR2 FQNEAQ. Trimming removed 5 bases from V and 3 bases from J; junction bases left unmatched: 13. This CDR3 is 17 amino acids long. CDR3 DNA sequence: TGTGCCAGCAGCCCAAACAGGGGGTTTTATGGTACAGATACGCAGTATTTT. It translates to CASSPNRGFYGTDTQYF.

The CDR3 DNA follows: TGCGCCAGCAGCACGGGGGTCAACACTAATGAAAAACTGTTTTTT. Residues: CASSTGVNTNEKLFF. The V and J genes are TRBV4-3 and TRBJ1-4, with D tentatively TRBD1 (5 bases). Trimming took 5 bases from V and 2 from J, leaving 12 bases between them. The CDR3 is 15 amino acids. Germline CDR1 is LGHNA and CDR2 is YSLEER.

Note on this clonotype: A much larger clonotype is one base distant, so this may be a read error. The chain links TRBV29-1 to TRBJ2-1; D gene uncertain. The V gene's germline CDR1 is SQVTM and CDR2 ANQGSEA. The V end lost 6 bases, the J end lost 13 bases, and 19 bases lay between the germline ends. CDR3 size: 12 residues. CDR3 DNA sequence: TGCAGCGTCCGGACGGACCAAGAGACCCAGTTCTTC. Amino acids: CSVRTDQETQFF.

This clonotype has just a few counts. This chain joins TRBV2 and TRBJ2-3; D is unresolved. CDR1 and CDR2 from the germline V gene are SNHLY and FYNNEI. V lost 0 bases, J lost 2 bases, and 9 bases lay in between. The CDR3 loop spans 15 amino acids. For the CDR3, the DNA is TGTGCCAGCAGTGAAGCGCTTATGACCACAGATACGCAGTATTTT. Translating gives CASSEALMTTDTQYF.

This chain uses TRBV6-2 or TRBV6-3 with TRBJ2-1; no definite D call. This CDR3 comprises 16 residues. V was pared by 2 bases and J by 0 bases, with 11 bases between. Germline loops: CDR1 MNHEY, CDR2 SVGEGT. The CDR3 DNA sequence: TGTGCCAGCAGTTACCCGGGCCTCCTCTCCTACAATGAGCAGTTCTTC. Protein: CASSYPGLLSYNEQFF.

This clonotype was observed a few times. The V and J genes are TRBV15 and TRBJ2-1, with TRBD2 as a possible D gene (5 bases). This CDR3 comprises 18 residues. The V gene's germline CDR1 is LNHNV and CDR2 YYDKDF (reference sequence). The V gene lost 0 bases and the J gene lost 5 bases, with 20 bases spanning the gap. CDR3 nucleotides: TGTGCCACCAGCAGAGAACCCGTCGGACGGACTGGAAACAATGAGCAGTTCTTC. Translated, it gives CATSREPVGRTGNNEQFF. The whole variable domain, filled in from reference TRBV15 and TRBJ2-1, reads DAMVIQNPRYQVTQFGKPVTLSCSQTLNHNVMYWYQQKSSQAPKLLFHYYDKDFNNEADTPDNFQSRRPNTSFCFLDIRSPGLGDTAMYLCATSREPVGRTGNNEQFFGPGTRLTVL.

In its sample, this clonotype was seen many times. V gene TRBV20-1 combines with J gene TRBJ2-1; D is uncertain. V lost 5 bases and J 4 bases, leaving 18 bases between the germline ends. The CDR3 covers 15 residues. Germline loops: CDR1 DFQATT, CDR2 SNEGSKA (reference sequence). CDR3 protein: CSAQIPWSLYNEQFF. For the CDR3, the DNA is TGCAGTGCTCAAATTCCGTGGTCCCTTTACAATGAGCAGTTCTTC.

This chain uses TRBV5-1 with TRBJ2-7; the match to TRBD1 covers 8 bases. V dropped 8 bases and J dropped 7; count of bases not matched to a gene: 11. CDR1 SGHRS and CDR2 YFSETQ come from the germline V gene. The CDR3 length is 13 residues. CDR3 in amino acids: CARPGQADNEQYF. CDR3 nucleotides: TGCGCCAGGCCGGGACAGGCAGACAATGAGCAGTACTTC.

The gene calls are TRBV10-3 and TRBJ2-5; D uncertain. The V gene's germline CDR1 is ENHRY and CDR2 SYGVKD. CDR3 length: 12 residues. Trimming left V 8 bases short and J 2 bases short, with 9 bases between. The CDR3 here is CAIGARQETQYF. The CDR3 nucleotides are TGTGCCATCGGTGCGAGGCAAGAGACCCAGTACTTC.

V and J are TRBV4-1 and TRBJ2-5; D not certain. Matching the DNA end better, TRBJ2-7 makes the J call doubtful. The CDR3 extends over 15 amino acids. CDR1 and CDR2 from the germline V gene are MGHRA and YSYEKL. CDR3 residues: CASSQAVQPSYEQYF. The CDR3 DNA is TGCGCCAGCAGCCAAGCGGTACAGCCCTCCTACGAGCAGTACTTC.

This clonotype was observed a few times. J is TRBJ2-7 and V is TRBV7-2, with D perhaps matching TRBD2 (6 bases). V was cut by 5 bases and J by 1 base, with 21 bases left in between. CDR3 length equals 17 residues. Germline assignment: CDR1 SGHTA and CDR2 FQGNSA. The CDR3 sequence is CASSRSSGPERSYEQYF. In DNA form, the CDR3 reads TGTGCCAGCAGCCGAAGTAGCGGCCCCGAGAGGTCCTACGAGCAGTACTTC.

In its sample, this clonotype was seen a few times. One junction end does not reproduce the germline sequence, and a read error may be involved. The chain combines TRBV5-1 with TRBJ2-5, with 8 bases fitting TRBD1. The CDR3 sequence is 16 residues long. CDR1 and CDR2 (germline): SGHRS, YFSETQ. CDR3 nucleotide sequence: TGCGTCAGCAGCCCTATCACGGCAGGGGGCAGAGAGACCCAGTACTTC. Residues: CVSSPITAGGRETQYF.

This clonotype was detected many times. The V and J genes are TRBV12-3 or TRBV12-4 and TRBJ2-1; the match to TRBD1 covers 8 bases. TRBJ2-7 matches the DNA end more closely, so the J call is doubtful. The CDR3 covers 15 residues. The CDR3 DNA follows: TGTGCCAGCAGCCCTGACAGGGGCTCCTACAATGAGCAGTACTTC. Translation: CASSPDRGSYNEQYF.

The chain has TRBV7-8 and TRBJ2-1; D unclear. Germline V gives CDR1 SGHVS, CDR2 FQNEAQ. The CDR3 length is 15 residues. Trimming took off 1 base at V and 6 bases at J, with 13 bases between the two ends. CDR3 bases: TGTGCCAGCAGCTTAGACCGACGGGCCATCAATGAGCAGTTCTTC. This sequence encodes CASSLDRRAINEQFF.

In regard to this clonotype: Compared with germline, one end of the junction differs, possibly owing to a read error. CDR3 bases: TGCGCCAGCAGCGGCGGGAGTCTTTCAGATGCGCAGTATTTT. It specifies CASSGGSLSDAQYF. The chain carries TRBV5-1 and TRBJ2-3; 7 bases fit TRBD2. There are 14 residues in the CDR3. Germline values: CDR1 SGHRS, CDR2 YFSETQ.

This clonotype appeared a single time. A single base separates this from a much larger clone, so it may be a read error. The chain carries TRBV21-1 and TRBJ1-1; the table's D call, TRBD1, has no DNA check behind it. TRBV21-1 is noted as a pseudogene. The CDR3 has 13 amino acids. The CDR3 protein is CASSDRGGPEAFF. The DNA for the CDR3 is TGTGCCAGCAGTGACAGGGGAGGCCCTGAAGCTTTCTTT.